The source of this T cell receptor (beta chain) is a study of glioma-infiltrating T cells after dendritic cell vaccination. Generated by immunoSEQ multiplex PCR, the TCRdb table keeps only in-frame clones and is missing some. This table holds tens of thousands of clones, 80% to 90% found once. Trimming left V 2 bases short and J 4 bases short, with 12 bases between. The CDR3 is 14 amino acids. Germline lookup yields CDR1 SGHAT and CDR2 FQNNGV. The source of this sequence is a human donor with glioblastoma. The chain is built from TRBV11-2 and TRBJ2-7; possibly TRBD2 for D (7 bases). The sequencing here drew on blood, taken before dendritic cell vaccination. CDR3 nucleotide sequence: TGTGCCAGCAGCTTAAGGGGGGGGCTTTACGAGCAGTACTTC. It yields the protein CASSLRGGLYEQYF.